The present TCR beta chain was sequenced within a study of beta chain features in type 1 diabetes. Study findings and constraints: In all four CD4+ subsets, TCRB CDR3 length was significantly, moderately reduced in type 1 diabetes. Insertions at VDJ junctions were less frequent in type 1 diabetes patients. These patients also deleted more nucleotides at the same junctions.

Sorted populations all had greater than 95% purity. This clone has more than one count but fewer than ten. Its antigen is not identified. Expressed TCRB transcripts were sequenced because the entire RNA isolate underwent reverse transcription. Sequenced by immunoSEQ multiplex PCR; TCRdb stores in-frame clones only, minus some. The repertoire holds some 200,000 clones, with roughly 11% as singletons. The trim removed 5 bases at V and 3 bases at J, leaving 13 bases unmatched. Germline V lookup: CDR1 SNHLY, CDR2 FYNNEI. CDR3 length: 17 residues. Source material: central memory CD4+ T cells from blood. The chain uses TRBV2 and TRBJ2-3; 8 nucleotides align to TRBD2. This receptor was obtained from a man between 18 and 35 years old in good health. CDR3: CASSRRGLAQGTDTQYF. The CDR3 nucleotides read TGTGCCAGCAGTAGGCGTGGACTAGCCCAGGGGACAGATACGCAGTATTTT.